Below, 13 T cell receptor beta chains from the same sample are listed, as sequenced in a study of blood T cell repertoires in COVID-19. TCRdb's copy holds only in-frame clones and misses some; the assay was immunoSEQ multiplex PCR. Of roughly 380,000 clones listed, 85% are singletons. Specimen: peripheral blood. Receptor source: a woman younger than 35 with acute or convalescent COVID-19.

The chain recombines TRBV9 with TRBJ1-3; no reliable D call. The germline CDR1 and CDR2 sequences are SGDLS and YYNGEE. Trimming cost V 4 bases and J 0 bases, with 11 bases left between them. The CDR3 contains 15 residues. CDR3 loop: CASSPTGSSGNTIYF. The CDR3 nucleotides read TGTGCCAGCAGCCCCACTGGGAGCTCTGGAAACACCATATATTTT. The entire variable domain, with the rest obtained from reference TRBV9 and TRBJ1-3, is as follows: DSGVTQTPKHLITATGQRVTLRCSPRSGDLSVYWYQQSLDQGLQFLIQYYNGEERAKGNILERFSAQQFPDLHSELNLSSLELGDSALYFCASSPTGSSGNTIYFGEGSWLTVV.

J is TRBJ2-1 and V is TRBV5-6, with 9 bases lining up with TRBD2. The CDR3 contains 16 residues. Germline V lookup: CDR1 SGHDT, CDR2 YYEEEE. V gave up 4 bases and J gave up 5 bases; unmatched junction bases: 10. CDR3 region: CASSGVRSGGDNEQFF. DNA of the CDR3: TGTGCCAGCAGCGGAGTCCGTAGCGGGGGAGACAATGAGCAGTTCTTC.

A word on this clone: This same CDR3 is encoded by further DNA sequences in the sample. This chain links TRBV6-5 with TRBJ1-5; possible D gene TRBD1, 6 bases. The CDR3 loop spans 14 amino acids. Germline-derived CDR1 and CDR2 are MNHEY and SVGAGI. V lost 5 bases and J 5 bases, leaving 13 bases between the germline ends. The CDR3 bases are TGTGCCAGCAGTAAACAGGGACGGGATCAGCCCCAGCATTTT. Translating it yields CASSKQGRDQPQHF.

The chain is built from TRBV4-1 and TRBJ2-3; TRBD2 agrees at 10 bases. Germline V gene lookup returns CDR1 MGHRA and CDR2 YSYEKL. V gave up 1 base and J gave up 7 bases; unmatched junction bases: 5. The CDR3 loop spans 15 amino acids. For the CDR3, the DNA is TGCGCCAGCAGCCAAGTGGGACTAGCGTCTCATACGCAGTATTTT. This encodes CASSQVGLASHTQYF.

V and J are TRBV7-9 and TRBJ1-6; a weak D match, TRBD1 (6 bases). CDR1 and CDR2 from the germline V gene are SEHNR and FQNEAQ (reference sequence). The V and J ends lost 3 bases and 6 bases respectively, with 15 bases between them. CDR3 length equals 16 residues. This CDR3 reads CASSFTGRFGNSPLHF. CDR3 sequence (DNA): TGTGCCAGCAGCTTCACAGGGCGGTTTGGTAATTCACCCCTCCACTTT.

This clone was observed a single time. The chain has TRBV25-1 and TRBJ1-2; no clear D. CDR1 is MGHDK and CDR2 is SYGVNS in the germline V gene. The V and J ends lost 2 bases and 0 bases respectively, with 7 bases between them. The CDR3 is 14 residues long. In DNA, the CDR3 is TGTGCCAGCAGTGAAAGCGCAGCTAACTATGGCTACACCTTC. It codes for CASSESAANYGYTF.

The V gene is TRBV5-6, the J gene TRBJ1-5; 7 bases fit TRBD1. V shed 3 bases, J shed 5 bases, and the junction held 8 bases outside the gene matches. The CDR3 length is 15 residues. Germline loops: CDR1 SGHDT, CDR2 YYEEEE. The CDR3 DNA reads TGTGCCAGCAGCTGGGGTACAGGGGAGCATCAGCCCCAGCATTTT. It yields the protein CASSWGTGEHQPQHF.

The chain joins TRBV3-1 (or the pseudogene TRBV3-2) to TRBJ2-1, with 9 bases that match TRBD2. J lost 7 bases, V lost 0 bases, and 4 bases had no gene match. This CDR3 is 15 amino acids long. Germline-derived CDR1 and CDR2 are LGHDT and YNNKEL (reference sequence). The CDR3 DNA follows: TGTGCCAGCAGCCAAGAGGGCCTAGCGGGAAATGAGCAGTTCTTC. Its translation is CASSQEGLAGNEQFF.

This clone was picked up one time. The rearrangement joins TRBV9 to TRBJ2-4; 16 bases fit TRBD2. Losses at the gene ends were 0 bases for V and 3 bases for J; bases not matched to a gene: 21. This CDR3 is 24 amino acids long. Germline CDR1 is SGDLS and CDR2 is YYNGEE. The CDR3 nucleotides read TGTGCCAGCAGCGTAGGCCCTGTAGACTGGTTGTGGGGACTAGCGGGAGGGGGCAAAAACATTCAGTACTTC. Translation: CASSVGPVDWLWGLAGGGKNIQYF.

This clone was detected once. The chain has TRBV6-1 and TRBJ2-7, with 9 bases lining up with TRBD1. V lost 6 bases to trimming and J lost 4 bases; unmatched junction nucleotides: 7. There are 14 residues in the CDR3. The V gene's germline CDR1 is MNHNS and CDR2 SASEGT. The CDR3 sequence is CASRYRDRVYEQYF. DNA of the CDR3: TGTGCCAGCAGGTACCGGGACAGGGTTTACGAGCAGTACTTC.

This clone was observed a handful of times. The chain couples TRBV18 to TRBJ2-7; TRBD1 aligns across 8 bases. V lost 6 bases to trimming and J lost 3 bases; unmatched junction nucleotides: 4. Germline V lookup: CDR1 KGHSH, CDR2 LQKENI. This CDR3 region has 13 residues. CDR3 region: CASSRDRIYEQYF. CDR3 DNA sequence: TGTGCCAGCTCCCGGGACAGGATCTACGAGCAGTACTTC. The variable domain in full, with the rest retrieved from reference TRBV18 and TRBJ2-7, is NAGVMQNPRHLVRRRGQEARLRCSPMKGHSHVYWYRQLPEEGLKFMVYLQKENIIDESGMPKERFSAEFPKEGPSILRIQQVVRGDSAAYFCASSRDRIYEQYFGPGTRLTVT.

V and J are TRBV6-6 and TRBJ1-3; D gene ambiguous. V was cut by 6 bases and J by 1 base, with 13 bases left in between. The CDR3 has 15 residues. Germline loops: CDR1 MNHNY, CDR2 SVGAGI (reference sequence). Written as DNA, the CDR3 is TGTGCCAGCAGCCGCTCGACAAAATCTGGAAACACCATATATTTT. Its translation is CASSRSTKSGNTIYF.

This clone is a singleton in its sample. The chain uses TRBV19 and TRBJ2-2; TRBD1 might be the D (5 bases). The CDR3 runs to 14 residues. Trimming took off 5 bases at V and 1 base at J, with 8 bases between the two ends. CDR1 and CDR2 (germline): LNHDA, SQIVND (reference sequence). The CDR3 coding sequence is TGTGCCAGTAGTTGGCAGGGGAACACCGGGGAGCTGTTTTTT. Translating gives CASSWQGNTGELFF.